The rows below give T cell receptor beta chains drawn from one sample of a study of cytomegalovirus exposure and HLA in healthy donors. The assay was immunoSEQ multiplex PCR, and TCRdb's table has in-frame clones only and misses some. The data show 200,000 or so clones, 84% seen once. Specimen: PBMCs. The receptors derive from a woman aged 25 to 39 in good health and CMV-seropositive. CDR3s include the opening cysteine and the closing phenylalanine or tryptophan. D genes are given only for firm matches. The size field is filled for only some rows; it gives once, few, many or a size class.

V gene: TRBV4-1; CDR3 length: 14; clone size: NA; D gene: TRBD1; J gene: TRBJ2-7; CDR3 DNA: TGCGCCAGCAGCTCGCGGACAGGGCGCTACGAGCAGTACTTC; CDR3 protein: CASSSRTGRYEQYF
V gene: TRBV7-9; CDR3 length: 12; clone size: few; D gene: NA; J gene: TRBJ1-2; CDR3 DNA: TGTGCCAGCAGCTTACTACGCGGAGGGAACACCTTC; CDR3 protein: CASSLLRGGNTF
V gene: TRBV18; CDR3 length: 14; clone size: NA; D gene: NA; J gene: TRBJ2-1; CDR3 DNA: TGTGCCAGTACCACAGCAAGCTCCTACAATGAGCAGTTCTTC; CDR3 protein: CASTTASSYNEQFF
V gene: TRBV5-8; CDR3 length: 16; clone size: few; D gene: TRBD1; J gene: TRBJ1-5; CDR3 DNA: TGTGCCAGCAGCTCAGGAAACAGGGGCAGCAATCAGCCCCAGCATTTT; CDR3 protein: CASSSGNRGSNQPQHF
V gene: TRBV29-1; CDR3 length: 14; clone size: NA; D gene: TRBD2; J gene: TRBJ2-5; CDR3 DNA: TGCAGCGGTCGTAGCGGGAGGGTACAAGAGACCCAGTACTTC; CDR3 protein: CSGRSGRVQETQYF
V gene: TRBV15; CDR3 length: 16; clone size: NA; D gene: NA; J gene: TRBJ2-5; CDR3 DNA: TGTGCCACCAGCAGAGATGGAGGGGGCCGCCAAGAGACCCAGTACTTC; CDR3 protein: CATSRDGGGRQETQYF
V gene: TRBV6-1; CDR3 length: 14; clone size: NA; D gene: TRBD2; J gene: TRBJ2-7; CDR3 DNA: TGTGCCAGCAGTGAAACTAGCGAGGGCTACGAGCAGTACTTC; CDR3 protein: CASSETSEGYEQYF
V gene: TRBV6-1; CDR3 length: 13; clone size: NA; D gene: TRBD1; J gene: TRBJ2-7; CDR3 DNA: TGTGCCGCGACACAGGGGATCTCCTACGAGCAGTACTTC; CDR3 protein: CAATQGISYEQYF
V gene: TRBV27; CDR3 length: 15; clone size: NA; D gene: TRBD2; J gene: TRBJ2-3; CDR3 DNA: TGTGCCAGCAGGCTAGCGGGATGGGGCACAGATACGCAGTATTTT; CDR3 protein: CASRLAGWGTDTQYF
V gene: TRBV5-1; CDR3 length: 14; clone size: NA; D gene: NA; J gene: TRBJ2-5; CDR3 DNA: TGCGCCAGCAGCTTTTCTGCCGGGGATGAGGCCCAGTACTTC; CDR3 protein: CASSFSAGDEAQYF
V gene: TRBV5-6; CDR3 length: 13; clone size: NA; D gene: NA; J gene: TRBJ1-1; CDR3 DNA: TGTGCCAGCAGCTTGGCGGGGAGGCCCAAAGCTTTCTTT; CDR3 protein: CASSLAGRPKAFF
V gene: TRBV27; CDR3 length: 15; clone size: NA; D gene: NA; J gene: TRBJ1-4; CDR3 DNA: TGTGCCAGCCAATCCGGGGGATCCACTAATGAAAAACTGTTTTTT; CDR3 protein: CASQSGGSTNEKLFF
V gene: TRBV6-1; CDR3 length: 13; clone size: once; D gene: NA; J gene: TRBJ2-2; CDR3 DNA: TGTGCCAGCAGTGTCGGGAACACCGGGGAGCTGTTTTTT; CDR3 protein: CASSVGNTGELFF
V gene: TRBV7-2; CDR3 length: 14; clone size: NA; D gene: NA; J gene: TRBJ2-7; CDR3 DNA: TGTGCCAGCAGCTTAGCGGGGGCCGTCGGAGAACAGTACTTC; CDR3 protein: CASSLAGAVGEQYF
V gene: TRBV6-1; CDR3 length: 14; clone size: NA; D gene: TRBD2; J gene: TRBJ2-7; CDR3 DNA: TGTGCCAGCAGTGAGGGACTAGCCGTATACGAGCAGTACTTC; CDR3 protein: CASSEGLAVYEQYF
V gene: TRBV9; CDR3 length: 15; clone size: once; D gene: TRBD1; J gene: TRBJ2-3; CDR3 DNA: TGTGCCAGCAGCGTAGTGGACAGGGGCACAGATACGCAGTATTTT; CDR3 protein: CASSVVDRGTDTQYF
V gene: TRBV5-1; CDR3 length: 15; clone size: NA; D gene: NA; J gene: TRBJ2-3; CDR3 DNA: TGCGCCAGCACCAGCGTCAGGGGAAGTACAGATACGCAGTATTTT; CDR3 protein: CASTSVRGSTDTQYF
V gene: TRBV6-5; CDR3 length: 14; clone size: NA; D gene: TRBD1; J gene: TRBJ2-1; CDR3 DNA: TGTGCCAGCAGTTACGGGACAGACTACAATGAGCAGTTCTTC; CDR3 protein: CASSYGTDYNEQFF
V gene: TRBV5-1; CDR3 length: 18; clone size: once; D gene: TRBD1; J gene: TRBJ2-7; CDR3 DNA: TGCGCCAGCAGTCGTGGGGTTTCAGGGGGTAATTTAGGCTACGAGCAGTACTTC; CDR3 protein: CASSRGVSGGNLGYEQYF
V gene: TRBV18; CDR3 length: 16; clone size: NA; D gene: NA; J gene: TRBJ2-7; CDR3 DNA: TGTGCCAGCTCACTCTCCCTCGCGGGCTCAACCTACGAGCAGTACTTC; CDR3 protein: CASSLSLAGSTYEQYF
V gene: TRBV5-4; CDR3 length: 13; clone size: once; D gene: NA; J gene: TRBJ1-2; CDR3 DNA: TGTGCCAGCAGCTTGGCTCAGGACTATGGCTACACCTTC; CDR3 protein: CASSLAQDYGYTF
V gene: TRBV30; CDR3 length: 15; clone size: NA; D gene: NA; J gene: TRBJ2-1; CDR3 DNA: TGTGCCTGGAGAGACCGGGACACTTTCTACAATGAGCAGTTCTTC; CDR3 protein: CAWRDRDTFYNEQFF
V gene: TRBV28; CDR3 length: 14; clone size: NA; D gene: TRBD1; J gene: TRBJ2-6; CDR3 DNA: TGTGCCAGCAGTCCCGACCGGGACAGCTTTGTCCTGACTTTC; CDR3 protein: CASSPDRDSFVLTF
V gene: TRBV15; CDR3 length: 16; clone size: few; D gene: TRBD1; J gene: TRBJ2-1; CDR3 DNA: TGTGCCACCAGCGGGAGCGGACAGGTAGTTTACAATGAGCAGTTCTTC; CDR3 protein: CATSGSGQVVYNEQFF
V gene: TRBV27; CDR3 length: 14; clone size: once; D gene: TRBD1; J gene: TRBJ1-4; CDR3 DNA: TGTGCCAGCAGTTATCTACAGGGGGATGAAAAACTGTTTTTT; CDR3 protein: CASSYLQGDEKLFF
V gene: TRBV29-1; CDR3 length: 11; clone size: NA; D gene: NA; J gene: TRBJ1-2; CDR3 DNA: TGCAGCGTTGAATCCGGCAGGGTTTACACCTTC; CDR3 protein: CSVESGRVYTF
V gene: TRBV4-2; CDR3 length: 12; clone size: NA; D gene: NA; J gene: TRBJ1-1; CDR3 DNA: TGTGCCAGCAGCCAAGATGGAGGTGGAGCTTTCTTT; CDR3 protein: CASSQDGGGAFF
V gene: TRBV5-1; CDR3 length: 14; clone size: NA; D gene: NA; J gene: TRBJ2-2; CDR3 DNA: TGCGCCAGCAGCTTGACTAGTCAGCCCGGGGAGCTGTTTTTT; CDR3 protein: CASSLTSQPGELFF